Listed below are T cell receptor beta chains from one sample, sequenced in a study of blood T cell repertoires in COVID-19. Assay: immunoSEQ multiplex PCR; the TCRdb copy retains only in-frame clones and omits some. Of approximately 350,000 clones listed, more than 70% were seen once; the top ten hold about 1.2%. The sample taken for sequencing was peripheral blood. These receptors all come from a man between 40 and 49 years old with acute or convalescent COVID-19. The CDR3 runs from the conserved cysteine through the conserved F or W. Each record gives: CDR3 DNA, CDR3 protein, D gene, clone size, V gene, J gene. The D gene is left open where the match is weak. Not all rows give a size; the values are once, few, many and, for expanded clones, a class.

DNA: TGCAGCGTCAGCGGACAGGCGGACACTGAAGCTTTCTTT; CDR3: CSVSGQADTEAFF; D: TRBD1; size: NA; V: TRBV29-1; J: TRBJ1-1
DNA: TGTGCCAGCAGACCCCCGGGGGGGTCTGAAGCTTTCTTT; CDR3: CASRPPGGSEAFF; D: NA; size: NA; V: TRBV2; J: TRBJ1-1
DNA: TGTGCCAGCAGTGAGGGGACTGGAAGATACAATGAGCAGTTCTTC; CDR3: CASSEGTGRYNEQFF; D: NA; size: NA; V: TRBV6-4; J: TRBJ2-1
DNA: TGTGCCTGGAGTCCCGACAGGGGGGGTGGAAACACCATATATTTT; CDR3: CAWSPDRGGGNTIYF; D: TRBD1; size: NA; V: TRBV30; J: TRBJ1-3
DNA: TGTGCCAGCAGTTACCTCGTTGACAGGATCAACTATGGCTACACCTTC; CDR3: CASSYLVDRINYGYTF; D: NA; size: NA; V: TRBV6-5; J: TRBJ1-2
DNA: TGTGCCAGCAGCGTAGGCGGAGGGGTACTAGCGGGAGGACCTAGCTCCTACAATGAGCAGTTCTTC; CDR3: CASSVGGGVLAGGPSSYNEQFF; D: TRBD2; size: NA; V: TRBV9; J: TRBJ2-1
DNA: TGTGCCAGCAGCCATTCCGGGGGAGGAAAATACACCGGGGAGCTGTTTTTT; CDR3: CASSHSGGGKYTGELFF; D: NA; size: NA; V: TRBV7-2; J: TRBJ2-2
DNA: TGTGCCAGCAGGCGGATGCAGACAGGGGGTAGCACCGGGGAGCTGTTTTTT; CDR3: CASRRMQTGGSTGELFF; D: TRBD1; size: NA; V: TRBV28; J: TRBJ2-2
DNA: TGTGCCAGCAGCTCGTCCTTCGCGGGTGGGGCCAACGTCCTGACTTTC; CDR3: CASSSSFAGGANVLTF; D: NA; size: NA; V: TRBV11-2; J: TRBJ2-6
DNA: TGCGCCAGCAGCTTGGCGCCGGGTTACACTGAAGCTTTCTTT; CDR3: CASSLAPGYTEAFF; D: NA; size: once; V: TRBV5-1; J: TRBJ1-1
DNA: TGCGCCAGCAGCTTGGACCAGGGGAGCGAGCAGTACTTC; CDR3: CASSLDQGSEQYF; D: NA; size: NA; V: TRBV5-1; J: TRBJ2-7
DNA: TGTGCCAGCAGTTACCGGGGTGTCACTGAAGCTTTCTTT; CDR3: CASSYRGVTEAFF; D: NA; size: NA; V: TRBV6-2/TRBV6-3; J: TRBJ1-1
DNA: TGTGCCAGCAGCCTAGAACACAGGGTAGAGCCCCAGCATTTT; CDR3: CASSLEHRVEPQHF; D: NA; size: NA; V: TRBV4-2; J: TRBJ1-5
DNA: TGTGCCAGCAGCGTACAGGCGAACACTGAAGCTTTCTTT; CDR3: CASSVQANTEAFF; D: NA; size: NA; V: TRBV9; J: TRBJ1-1
DNA: TGTGCCAGCAGTTACTCGACCGGGGAGGTGGGCTACACCTTC; CDR3: CASSYSTGEVGYTF; D: NA; size: NA; V: TRBV6-5; J: TRBJ1-2
DNA: TGTGCCTGGAGTGTAAAAAAGGTAGCGGGACGCTACGAGCAGTACTTC; CDR3: CAWSVKKVAGRYEQYF; D: TRBD2; size: NA; V: TRBV30; J: TRBJ2-7
DNA: TGTGCCTTAACCCGAGAGACAGGGTATGGCTACACCTTC; CDR3: CALTRETGYGYTF; D: TRBD1; size: NA; V: TRBV30; J: TRBJ1-2
DNA: TGCGCCAGCTCCCCGCGAACAGGGTCTGGAAACACCATATATTTT; CDR3: CASSPRTGSGNTIYF; D: NA; size: NA; V: TRBV4-1; J: TRBJ1-3
DNA: TGTGCCAGCAGTGAATTCGGGGATGTGAACACTGAAGCTTTCTTT; CDR3: CASSEFGDVNTEAFF; D: NA; size: NA; V: TRBV6-1; J: TRBJ1-1
DNA: TGTGCCAGCAGTGGTGGGACTAGCGGGAGGGCAAGCAATGAGCAGTTCTTC; CDR3: CASSGGTSGRASNEQFF; D: TRBD2; size: NA; V: TRBV2; J: TRBJ2-1
DNA: TGTGCCAGCAGACACGGGACTAGCGGCGCCTACGAGCAGTACTTC; CDR3: CASRHGTSGAYEQYF; D: TRBD2; size: NA; V: TRBV28; J: TRBJ2-7
DNA: TGCGCCAGCAGCACCGGGACTAGCGGGAGTGTAGATACGCAGTATTTT; CDR3: CASSTGTSGSVDTQYF; D: TRBD2; size: NA; V: TRBV5-1; J: TRBJ2-3
DNA: TGTGCCAGCAGCCGGGAACTCAATTCACCCCTCCACTTT; CDR3: CASSRELNSPLHF; D: NA; size: NA; V: TRBV6-5; J: TRBJ1-6
DNA: TGTGCCAGCAAGGGCCAGGGGGACTACGAGCAGTACTTC; CDR3: CASKGQGDYEQYF; D: TRBD1; size: NA; V: TRBV6-5; J: TRBJ2-7